Here is one T cell receptor (beta chain) with its context. The antigen is not known. V was clipped by 0 bases and J by 5 bases, with 7 bases between them. This CDR3 region has 13 residues. Germline V gives CDR1 SGHRS, CDR2 YFSETQ. This specimen comes from a study of beta chain features in type 1 diabetes. The study's findings and limits: These data did not resolve whether HLA type affects TCRB rearrangement. TCRB CDR3s were moderately but significantly shorter in Type 1 diabetes patients in all four CD4+ subsets.

The study reverse transcribed the entire isolated RNA, so it sequenced expressed TCRB transcripts. Libraries were prepared by immunoSEQ multiplex PCR; TCRdb keeps only in-frame clonotypes and omits some of them. The sample records more than 300,000 clones, more than 12% being singletons. The V call is TRBV5-1, the J call TRBJ2-3; no clear D gene. The receptor was isolated from a woman younger than 30 in good health. The sample was naive CD4+ T cells from blood. The CDR3: CASSLAPGDTQYF. The CDR3 nucleotides are TGCGCCAGCAGCTTGGCCCCAGGAGATACGCAGTATTTT.